This T cell receptor beta chain was profiled in a study of cytotoxic CD8 clonotypes in ibrutinib-treated CLL. PBMCs that had been cryopreserved were the source of 1.5 to 2.5 micrograms of genomic DNA for TCR beta libraries. As concerns this clone: Its antigen remains unidentified.

Sequencing was designed to attain a depth spanning 1 in 200,000 to 1 in 1 million T cells. Libraries were prepared by immunoSEQ multiplex PCR; TCRdb keeps only in-frame clonotypes and omits some of them. In the table there are about 330,000 clones, about 61% of which are singletons. Germline CDR1 is SGHVS and CDR2 is FNYEAQ. This CDR3 region has 13 residues. V dropped 2 bases and J dropped 6 bases, with 10 bases sitting between them. Overall study results and limits: Sampling schedules were unmatched across sustained-remission and progressing patients. Baseline levels were approached again at progression, after clonality had risen at ibrutinib response.

Sequenced material: PBMCs, taken after 36 months of ibrutinib treatment. The gene calls are TRBV7-6 and TRBJ1-1; weak D call: TRBD1 (5 bases). The clonotype comes from a human donor with chronic lymphocytic leukemia. The CDR3 loop is CASSLRQGAEAFF. CDR3 DNA: TGTGCCAGCAGCTTAAGGCAGGGCGCTGAAGCTTTCTTT.